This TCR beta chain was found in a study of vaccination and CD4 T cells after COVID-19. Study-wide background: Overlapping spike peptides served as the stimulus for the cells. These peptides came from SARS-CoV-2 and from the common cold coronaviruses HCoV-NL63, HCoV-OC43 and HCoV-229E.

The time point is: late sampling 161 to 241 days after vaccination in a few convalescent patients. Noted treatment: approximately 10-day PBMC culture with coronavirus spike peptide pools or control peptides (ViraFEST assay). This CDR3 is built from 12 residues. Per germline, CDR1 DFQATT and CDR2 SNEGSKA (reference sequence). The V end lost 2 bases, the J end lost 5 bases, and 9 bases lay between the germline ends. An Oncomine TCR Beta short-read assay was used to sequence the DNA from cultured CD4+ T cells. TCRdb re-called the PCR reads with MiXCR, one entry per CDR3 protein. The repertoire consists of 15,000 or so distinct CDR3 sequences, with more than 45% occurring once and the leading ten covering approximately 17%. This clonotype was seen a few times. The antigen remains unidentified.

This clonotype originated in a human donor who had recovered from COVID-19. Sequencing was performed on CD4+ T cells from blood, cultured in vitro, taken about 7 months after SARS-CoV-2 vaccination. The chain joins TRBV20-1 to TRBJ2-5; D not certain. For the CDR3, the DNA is TGCAGTGCTAGACTCCCTCCGGAGACCCAGTACTTC. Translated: CSARLPPETQYF.